Given below is one T cell receptor (beta chain) in context. The antigen is not known. This record belongs to a study of CD8 T cells in ankylosing spondylitis. Quantitative 5'-RACE with molecular barcodes generated TCR beta libraries. Each CDR3 protein is one row after TCRdb ran MiXCR on the 5' RACE reads. The sample contains about 220,000 distinct CDR3 sequences, around 18% of which appear only once. The CDR3 is 13 amino acids. J gave up 12 bases and V 2 bases, and 10 bases lay outside the gene matches. Germline CDR1 WSHSY, CDR2 SAAADI. Whole-study results and caveats: It appeared that ankylosing spondylitis blood was characterized by a TCR beta motif of several highly homologous variants. Disease-linked clones reportedly concentrated significantly in matched ankylosing spondylitis synovial fluid.

Source material: blood, either unsorted or a sorted T cell fraction (not recorded which). The rearrangement links TRBV10-2 to TRBJ2-7, with 7 bases lining up with TRBD1. The TCR sequence derives from a male donor with ankylosing spondylitis. The CDR3 loop reads CASSEGQVGQGYF. CDR3 DNA: TGCGCCAGCAGTGAGGGACAGGTCGGGCAGGGGTACTTC.